This TCR beta chain was documented in a study of sequential checkpoint blockade in melanoma. Treatment denoted: randomized to nivolumab then ipilimumab (arm A) or the reverse (arm B). The CDR3 extends over 14 amino acids. Germline values: CDR1 MNHEY, CDR2 SMNVEV (reference sequence). The germline V and J ends were trimmed by 5 bases and 6 bases, with 17 bases remaining between them. TCRdb keeps only in-frame clones here, not all; method: immunoSEQ multiplex PCR. The sample shows approximately 31,000 clones, 65% to 90% of them seen only once. The receptor comes from a human donor with melanoma. The chain has TRBV27 and TRBJ2-7; the D gene is possibly TRBD2 (7 bases). The specimen was CD8+ T cells sorted from blood (inferred from file names), collected from a patient given nivolumab and ipilimumab in sequence. The CDR3 bases are TGTGCCAGCAGTGCCCCCTGGGGAGGGGGCGAGCAGTACTTC. This translates into CASSAPWGGGEQYF.